The 8 T cell receptor beta chains below all came from one sample that was sequenced in a study of prognosis after radiotherapy for stage I lung cancer. Amplicons of TCR beta CDR3 were generated from genomic DNA by two-round multiplex PCR. Primers were specific to each TRBV and TRBJ gene in first-round PCR. TCRdb analysed the multiplex PCR reads with MiXCR anew, one entry per CDR3 protein. The repertoire holds around 17,000 distinct CDR3 sequences, with approximately 30% as singletons. The sequenced sample was PBMCs, obtained before or after stereotactic body radiation therapy (not recorded which). The source of these receptors is a donor of 50 years or more with non-small cell lung cancer.

This clonotype was counted at least ten times. The chain recombines TRBV11-3 with TRBJ2-1; tentative D call: TRBD2 (5 bases). CDR3 length equals 13 residues. Trimming cost V 1 base and J 4 bases, with 5 bases left between them. Germline V CDR1 and CDR2: SGHNT, YENEEA. CDR3 bases: TGTGCCAGCAGCTTAGCGGGGTACAATGAGCAGTTCTTC. This sequence encodes CASSLAGYNEQFF.

Note on this clonotype: No conserved phenylalanine or tryptophan is present at the end of the CDR3, so a read error is the likely explanation. The chain is built from TRBV19 and TRBJ2-3, with TRBD2 identical over 12 bases. CDR1 LNHDA and CDR2 SQIVND come from the germline V gene (reference sequence). Trimming at V came to 2 bases and at J to 7 bases, leaving 13 bases not matched to a gene. The CDR3 totals 18 residues. The CDR3 sequence is CASSISSPTSGSAYTQYS. For the CDR3, the DNA is TGTGCCAGTAGTATATCCTCTCCGACTAGCGGGAGTGCATATACGCAGTATTCT.

This clonotype was detected ten times or more. The genes are TRBV5-1 and TRBJ2-3; TRBD2 matches 10 bases. The V gene's germline CDR1 is SGHRS and CDR2 YFSETQ. V lost 4 bases to trimming and J lost 2 bases; unmatched junction nucleotides: 4. This CDR3 has 15 residues. For the CDR3, the DNA is TGCGCCAGCAGCCTTAGCGGGAGGAACACAGATACGCAGTATTTT. This gives the protein CASSLSGRNTDTQYF.

Regarding this clonotype: Possible read error: a much larger clone is one base away. The chain employs TRBV6-2 or TRBV6-3 and TRBJ1-5; 8 nucleotides line up with TRBD1. The CDR3 length is 19 residues. From germline, CDR1 is MNHEY and CDR2 SVGEGT. The CDR3 nucleotides are TGTGCCAGCAGTCCCTGCGGGTTAGGCGGACAGGGAGGGAATCGGCCCCAGCATTTT. Its translation is CASSPCGLGGQGGNRPQHF.

Notes on this clonotype: A far larger clone differs by one base, so this is likely a read error. This chain links TRBV7-9 with TRBJ2-2; D uncertain. The ends were cut back, 2 bases at V and 15 bases at J, with 16 bases in the middle. This CDR3 contains 13 residues. Germline V lookup: CDR1 SEHNR, CDR2 FQNEAQ (reference sequence). The CDR3 DNA sequence: TGTGCCAGCAGCTTATCCCGGTACAGTGGTGTGTTTTTT. Its translation is CASSLSRYSGVFF.

This clonotype was counted ten times or more. J is TRBJ1-2 and V is TRBV20-1, with 8 bases fitting TRBD1. This CDR3 contains 13 residues. V trimming: 6 bases; J trimming: 7 bases; junction bases outside the gene matches: 10. Germline V lookup: CDR1 DFQATT, CDR2 SNEGSKA (reference sequence). The CDR3 sequence is CSADVGTGSGYTF. DNA of the CDR3: TGCAGTGCGGACGTCGGGACAGGCTCTGGCTACACCTTC.

This clonotype was recorded at least ten times. V usage is TRBV18 and J usage is TRBJ1-1; D possibly corresponds to TRBD1 (5 bases). CDR1 and CDR2 (germline): KGHSH, LQKENI. The CDR3 is 15 residues long. Trimming took off 5 bases at V and 4 bases at J, with 17 bases between the two ends. CDR3 in amino acids: CASSSTMGDGTEAFF. DNA of the CDR3: TGTGCCAGCTCATCAACGATGGGGGACGGCACTGAAGCTTTCTTT.

This clonotype was observed many times. The V and J genes are TRBV7-9 and TRBJ2-1; 7 bases align to TRBD1. Germline CDR1 reads SEHNR; CDR2 reads FQNEAQ (reference sequence). The CDR3 is 14 amino acids. J was trimmed by 8 bases and V by 0 bases; bases with no gene match: 4. CDR3 sequence reads: CASSLAQGVYEQFF. The CDR3 DNA is TGTGCCAGCAGCTTAGCCCAGGGGGTATATGAGCAGTTCTTC.